Following are 18 T cell receptor beta chains from one sample sequenced in a study of OX40 agonist ivuxolimab in advanced cancers. Library preparation used the immunoSEQ multiplex PCR assay. TCRdb took over this immuneACCESS table, retaining in-frame rearrangements with V and J assigned. Such tables are incomplete; in checked studies, under half of the missing clones stem from an unresolved V gene, and the remainder is unexplained. This sample gives around 39,000 clones in total; approximately 80% of them show up just once. The top ten clones comprise more than 10% of the sample. The sample consisted of CD4+ or CD8+ T cells sorted from blood, taken in a trial of the OX40 agonist ivuxolimab. Receptors were obtained from an adult with an advanced solid tumor such as melanoma, head and neck, liver or kidney cancer.

The chain recombines TRBV30 with TRBJ1-5; tentative D call: TRBD1 (5 bases). The CDR3 sequence is 14 residues long. With 2 bases removed from V and 2 bases from J, the gap between germline ends came to 10 bases. CDR1 and CDR2 (germline): GTSNPN, SVGIG (reference sequence). DNA for the CDR3: TGTGCCTGGAGTTGGGGCAGGGGCAATCAGCCCCAGCATTTT. Its protein is CAWSWGRGNQPQHF.

The chain carries TRBV30 and TRBJ2-5; 8 bases align to TRBD1. This CDR3 has 16 amino acids. J lost 5 bases, V lost 0 bases, and 11 bases had no gene match. Germline CDR1 reads GTSNPN; CDR2 reads SVGIG (reference sequence). CDR3 sequence (DNA): TGTGCCTGGAGTGTCGGGCAGGGGGCGTCTGGGGAGACCCAGTACTTC. This gives the protein CAWSVGQGASGETQYF.

The chain carries TRBV29-1 and TRBJ2-5, with 10 bases lining up with TRBD2. The germline V gene has CDR1 SQVTM and CDR2 ANQGSEA. The CDR3 spans 14 residues. Trimming cost V 6 bases and J 4 bases; bases outside gene matches: 8. CDR3 loop: CSVHLAGVAETQYF. The CDR3 DNA reads TGCAGCGTCCACCTAGCGGGAGTGGCAGAGACCCAGTACTTC.

The rearrangement links TRBV5-1 to TRBJ2-3; weak D call: TRBD2 (5 bases). This CDR3 is built from 14 residues. The germline V gene encodes CDR1 SGHRS and CDR2 YFSETQ. Trimming took 4 bases from V and 2 from J, leaving 11 bases between them. CDR3 sequence (DNA): TGCGCCAGCAGCCCCGGACTTTCCACAGATACGCAGTATTTT. It codes for CASSPGLSTDTQYF.

The chain carries TRBV11-1 and TRBJ2-1; D may be TRBD1 or TRBD2 (7 bases each). Germline CDR1 is SGHAT and CDR2 is FQDESV (reference sequence). The V gene lost 5 bases and the J gene lost 3 bases, with 14 bases spanning the gap. The CDR3 is 15 residues long. CDR3 sequence (DNA): TGTGCCAGCAGCCCAGGGGGGGGGCACTACAATGAGCAGTTCTTC. Protein product: CASSPGGGHYNEQFF.

The chain recombines TRBV11-3 with TRBJ2-1; D gene unclear. CDR3 size: 12 residues. The V end lost 4 bases, the J end lost 9 bases, and 10 bases lay between the germline ends. Germline V gene sequence: CDR1 SGHNT, CDR2 YENEEA. The CDR3 region is CASSSGRREQFF. CDR3 DNA sequence: TGTGCCAGCAGCTCAGGACGCCGTGAGCAGTTCTTC.

The chain joins TRBV5-8 to TRBJ1-3; perhaps TRBD1 as D (6 bases). Per germline, CDR1 SGHTS and CDR2 YDEGEE. V was pared by 2 bases and J by 3 bases, with 9 bases between. There are 14 residues in the CDR3. CDR3 protein: CASSLGGYGNTIYF. As DNA, the CDR3 is TGTGCCAGCAGCTTAGGGGGATATGGAAACACCATATATTTT.

The CDR3 loop reads CASSLDNEQFF. The CDR3 region has the DNA TGTGCCAGCAGCCTGGACAATGAGCAGTTCTTC. The genes are TRBV9 and TRBJ2-1, with no clear D. Germline CDR1 is SGDLS and CDR2 is YYNGEE. V lost 4 bases and J lost 5, with 4 bases in between. The CDR3 sequence is 11 residues long.

This chain connects TRBV6-5 to TRBJ1-1; 10 positions match TRBD1. The CDR3 sequence is 16 residues long. CDR1 MNHEY and CDR2 SVGAGI come from the germline V gene. V lost 4 bases to trimming and J lost 2 bases; unmatched junction nucleotides: 7. The CDR3 DNA reads TGTGCCAGCAGTTCCCCGGGACAGGGGAAAAACACTGAAGCTTTCTTT. It encodes CASSSPGQGKNTEAFF.

The chain employs TRBV30 and TRBJ1-2; D gene ambiguous. The CDR3 contains 11 residues. From germline, CDR1 is GTSNPN and CDR2 SVGIG (reference sequence). V shed 0 bases and J shed 7 bases, with 6 bases lying between them. The CDR3 region is CAWSVGSGYTF. The CDR3 DNA is TGTGCCTGGAGTGTTGGATCTGGCTACACCTTC.

This clone was counted between two and nine times. This CDR3 is also generated by other DNA sequences in the sample. V usage is TRBV11-2 and J usage is TRBJ2-5; TRBD1 matches 7 bases. With V trimmed by 4 bases and J by 5 bases, 4 bases remained unmatched. CDR1 and CDR2 from the germline V gene are SGHAT and FQNNGV. The CDR3 sequence is 13 residues long. The CDR3 sequence is CASSSDREETQYF. CDR3 sequence (DNA): TGTGCCAGCAGCTCCGACAGGGAGGAGACCCAGTACTTC.

This clone was counted once. The rearrangement uses TRBV19 and TRBJ1-5; TRBD1 agrees at 10 bases. CDR1 is LNHDA, CDR2 SQIVND, per germline (reference sequence). Trimming cost V 7 bases and J 5 bases; bases outside gene matches: 8. CDR3 length equals 15 residues. CDR3 nucleotide sequence: TGTGCCAGTACCAAAGGGGGGACAGGGGATCAGCCCCAGCATTTT. It yields the protein CASTKGGTGDQPQHF.

J is TRBJ2-1 and V is TRBV28; D is perhaps TRBD2 (6 bases). Germline lookup yields CDR1 MDHEN and CDR2 SYDVKM. V shed 4 bases and J shed 1 base, with 17 bases lying between them. The CDR3 is 17 amino acids. CDR3 sequence reads: CASSSGTGDPSYNEQFF. The DNA of the CDR3 is TGTGCCAGCAGTTCCGGTACGGGAGACCCTTCCTACAATGAGCAGTTCTTC.

The rearrangement links TRBV5-1 to TRBJ2-7, with TRBD1 matching 9 bases. Germline CDR1 and CDR2: SGHRS and YFSETQ. The V and J ends lost 0 bases and 7 bases, in that order; junction bases with no gene match: 11. The CDR3 runs to 16 residues. In nucleotides, the CDR3 is TGCGCCAGCAGCTTGGCATTAGAACAGGGGGCAAGAGAGCAGTACTTC. Amino acids: CASSLALEQGAREQYF. The complete variable domain, with remaining parts taken from reference TRBV5-1 and TRBJ2-7, reads KAGVTQTPRYLIKTRGQQVTLSCSPISGHRSVSWYQQTPGQGLQFLFEYFSETQRNKGNFPGRFSGRQFSNSRSEMNVSTLELGDSALYLCASSLALEQGAREQYFGPGTRLTVT.

The gene calls are TRBV28 and TRBJ1-5; tentative D call: TRBD1 (6 bases). Germline-derived CDR1 and CDR2 are MDHEN and SYDVKM. The CDR3 contains 16 residues. Trimming pared 3 bases from V and 7 bases from J, leaving 19 bases between. CDR3 DNA sequence: TGTGCCAGCAGTTTTCTGGGCACAGGGAACGGCCAGCCCCAGCATTTT. It is translated as CASSFLGTGNGQPQHF.

The rearrangement links TRBV5-1 to TRBJ2-2; TRBD2 might be the D (6 bases). The CDR3 is made up of 14 amino acids. CDR1 and CDR2 (germline): SGHRS, YFSETQ. V gave up 5 bases and J gave up 2 bases, with 10 bases separating them. For the CDR3, the DNA is TGCGCCAGCAGGGAGGGAAGTAACACCGGGGAGCTGTTTTTT. It specifies CASREGSNTGELFF.

V and J are TRBV6-1 and TRBJ2-7; possible D gene TRBD1, 5 bases. The CDR3 sequence is 13 residues long. Trimming removed 4 bases at V and 2 bases at J, with 9 bases between. Germline values: CDR1 MNHNS, CDR2 SASEGT. Written as DNA, the CDR3 is TGTGCCAGCAGTGTCGACAGTACCTACGAGCAGTACTTC. It translates to CASSVDSTYEQYF.

The chain uses TRBV29-1 and TRBJ2-7; 7 bases align to TRBD2. Germline V gives CDR1 SQVTM, CDR2 ANQGSEA. The CDR3 has 15 residues. The trim removed 7 bases at V and 2 bases at J, leaving 14 bases unmatched. CDR3 sequence reads: CSARGAGGSAYEQYF. CDR3 in DNA: TGCAGCGCCAGAGGGGCGGGCGGGAGCGCCTACGAGCAGTACTTC.